The sequence of this TCR beta chain was determined in a study of blood T cell repertoires in COVID-19. For the study at large: The United States, Italy and Spain supplied acute and convalescent COVID-19 samples.

In the original workflow: Nucleated cell counts were estimated from reference gene primer amplification. Here immunoSEQ multiplex PCR was the method, and the copy in TCRdb shows in-frame clones only, minus some. D and trimming come from the DNA, and the V and J calls and clone size come from that table. The table lists 300,000 to 400,000 clones, 88% of them singletons, with around 4% in the top ten. The CDR3 has 16 residues. Germline V gene sequence: CDR1 MNHNS, CDR2 SASEGT. V lost 1 base, J lost 7 bases, and 8 bases stayed unmatched. The sequencing sample was made of peripheral blood. V gene TRBV6-1 combines with J gene TRBJ1-4, with 8 bases aligning to TRBD1. The source is a woman between 45 and 60 years old with active or convalescent COVID-19. This chain's CDR3 is CASSEDRQGRGEKLFF. The DNA for the CDR3 is TGTGCCAGCAGTGAAGATCGACAGGGGAGGGGTGAAAAACTGTTTTTT.